These 29 T cell receptor beta chains originate from one sample sequenced in a study of blood T cells in healthy people across ages. Alongside a J-beta primer mix, a sample-barcoded 5' primer served in a second PCR lasting roughly 6 to 11 cycles. A single record per CDR3 protein comes from TCRdb applying MiXCR to the 5' RACE reads. The sample lists more than 800,000 distinct CDR3 sequences, about 30% occurring once. Sequenced input: blood. These receptor sequences come from a woman over 75 in good health.

The chain joins TRBV7-2 to TRBJ1-4, with no clear D. Germline CDR1 reads SGHTA; CDR2 reads FQGNSA. V gave up 1 base and J gave up 8 bases, with 17 bases separating them. This CDR3 has 16 amino acids. The CDR3 protein is CASSLGLGSPSEKLFF. The CDR3 DNA sequence: TGTGCCAGCAGCTTAGGTTTGGGGTCACCCTCCGAAAAACTGTTTTTT.

The rearrangement uses TRBV5-4 and TRBJ2-1, with 7 bases lining up with TRBD2. V dropped 0 bases and J dropped 7; count of bases not matched to a gene: 7. The CDR3 has 15 amino acids. Per germline, CDR1 SGHNT and CDR2 YYREEE (reference sequence). CDR3 nucleotide sequence: TGTGCCAGCAGCTTGGCGGGAGGTTTTATAAATGAGCAGTTCTTC. Residues: CASSLAGGFINEQFF.

In its sample, this clonotype was seen many times. The gene calls are TRBV28 and TRBJ1-2, with 7 bases that match TRBD1. This CDR3 contains 14 residues. The trim removed 2 bases at V and 7 bases at J, leaving 7 bases unmatched. Germline V gives CDR1 MDHEN, CDR2 SYDVKM. The CDR3 protein is CASSLGGGFFGYTF. DNA for the CDR3: TGTGCCAGCAGTTTAGGAGGGGGCTTCTTTGGCTACACCTTC.

In this sample, this clonotype turned up many times. This chain joins TRBV20-1 and TRBJ1-2, with D unresolved. CDR1 and CDR2 (germline): DFQATT, SNEGSKA (reference sequence). The CDR3 contains 13 residues. V dropped 0 bases and J dropped 5 bases, with 10 bases sitting between them. CDR3 sequence (DNA): TGCAGTGCTAGAGATCGGTCGATGTATGGCTACACCTTC. Protein product: CSARDRSMYGYTF.

This clonotype was counted a few times. Possible read error: a much larger clone is one base away. The chain carries TRBV4-2 and TRBJ2-5; 7 nucleotides align to TRBD1. CDR3 length: 15 amino acids. Germline CDR1 LGHNA, CDR2 YNFKEQ. The CDR3 loop is CASSQALRQGETRYF. DNA of the CDR3: TGTGCCAGCAGCCAAGCCCTACGGCAGGGGGAGACCCGGTACTTC.

The genes are TRBV7-2 and TRBJ1-1, with TRBD1 matching 10 bases. In germline, CDR1 is SGHTA, CDR2 FQGNSA. The CDR3 has 15 amino acids. Unmatched junction bases numbered 6, after V lost 5 bases and J lost 3 bases. CDR3 loop: CASSPDRGGYTEAFF. CDR3 bases: TGTGCCAGCAGCCCGGACAGGGGGGGATACACTGAAGCTTTCTTT. The variable domain in full, completed from reference TRBV7-2 and TRBJ1-1, reads GAGVSQSPSNKVTEKGKDVELRCDPISGHTALYWYRQSLGQGLEFLIYFQGNSAPDKSGLPSDRFSAERTGGSVSTLTIQRTQQEDSAVYLCASSPDRGGYTEAFFGQGTRLTVV.

V usage is TRBV7-8 and J usage is TRBJ2-7; 10 bases are a match to TRBD2. The V and J ends lost 1 base and 4 bases, in that order; junction bases with no gene match: 7. The CDR3 is 16 amino acids. CDR1 and CDR2 (germline): SGHVS, FQNEAQ. This chain's CDR3 is CASSLGVLAGRYEQYF. Written as DNA, the CDR3 is TGTGCCAGCAGCTTAGGGGTACTAGCGGGAAGGTACGAGCAGTACTTC. The full variable domain, in which reference TRBV7-8 and TRBJ2-7 provide the parts outside the CDR3, is GAGVSQSPRYKVAKRGQDVALRCDPISGHVSLFWYQQALGQGPEFLTYFQNEAQLDKSGLPSDRFFAERPEGSVSTLKIQRTQQEDSAVYLCASSLGVLAGRYEQYFGPGTRLTVT.

This clonotype was found many times. The CDR3 loop is CASSLSGQKGQYF. The CDR3 DNA is TGTGCCAGCAGTTTGAGCGGACAGAAAGGGCAGTACTTC. The rearrangement uses TRBV12-3 or TRBV12-4 and TRBJ2-7; weak D call: TRBD1 (6 bases). Trimming removed 3 bases from V and 9 bases from J, with 15 bases in between. This CDR3 comprises 13 residues.

In this sample, this clonotype turned up many times. The V call is TRBV7-2, the J call TRBJ1-5; a weak D match, TRBD1 (5 bases). The CDR3 has 14 residues. Germline V gene lookup returns CDR1 SGHTA and CDR2 FQGNSA. The V end lost 4 bases, the J end lost 2 bases, and 9 bases lay between the germline ends. The CDR3 is CASSSGMGNQPQHF. DNA of the CDR3: TGTGCCAGCAGCTCAGGGATGGGCAATCAGCCCCAGCATTTT.

The chain employs TRBV5-1 and TRBJ2-7; D call uncertain. The CDR3 sequence is 20 residues long. Germline V gives CDR1 SGHRS, CDR2 YFSETQ. Trimming removed 5 bases at V and 6 bases at J, with 36 bases between. CDR3 bases: TGCGCCAGCAGGCTGCCAAACCCCCCGATGTTTAGGCACGCGGCCTCCGAGCAGTACTTC. As protein: CASRLPNPPMFRHAASEQYF. Full variable domain (rest looked up from reference TRBV5-1 and TRBJ2-7): KAGVTQTPRYLIKTRGQQVTLSCSPISGHRSVSWYQQTPGQGLQFLFEYFSETQRNKGNFPGRFSGRQFSNSRSEMNVSTLELGDSALYLCASRLPNPPMFRHAASEQYFGPGTRLTVT.

This chain joins TRBV12-3 or TRBV12-4 and TRBJ1-1; no reliable D call. Trimming took off 5 bases at V and 8 bases at J, with 9 bases between the two ends. CDR3 size: 11 residues. Here the CDR3 reads CASSLYAEAFF. The CDR3 nucleotides are TGTGCCAGCAGTCTCTACGCAGAAGCTTTCTTT.

This clonotype showed up just a few times. The chain joins TRBV7-9 to TRBJ2-2, with 13 positions matching TRBD2. Germline V gene lookup returns CDR1 SEHNR and CDR2 FQNEAQ (reference sequence). The CDR3 has 19 residues. V lost 5 bases to trimming and J lost 6 bases; unmatched junction nucleotides: 15. CDR3 in amino acids: CASSPRGTSGGAFSGELFF. The CDR3 DNA reads TGTGCCAGCAGCCCCCGCGGTACTAGCGGGGGGGCCTTTTCCGGGGAGCTGTTTTTT.

The chain couples TRBV6-2 or TRBV6-3 to TRBJ2-7, with TRBD1 matching 8 bases. Germline V gives CDR1 MNHEY, CDR2 SVGEGT. The V gene end was trimmed by 4 bases and the J gene end by 1 base; junction bases not matched to a gene: 15. CDR3 length: 18 amino acids. CDR3 in amino acids: CASSFSILDRGNSYEQYF. The CDR3 DNA follows: TGTGCCAGCAGTTTCTCGATCTTAGACAGGGGTAATTCCTACGAGCAGTACTTC.

This sequence joins TRBV29-1 and TRBJ1-5, with unresolved D. CDR1 and CDR2 (germline): SQVTM, ANQGSEA. The CDR3 has 13 residues. Trimming pared 4 bases from V and 3 bases from J, leaving 10 bases between. The CDR3 region has the DNA TGCAGCGTTGCCGGGCAGCCCAATCAGCCCCAGCATTTT. It is translated as CSVAGQPNQPQHF.

The CDR3 is CASSRRLAGNRTDTQYF. CDR3 bases: TGTGCCAGCAGCCGCCGACTAGCGGGGAATCGGACAGATACGCAGTATTTT. This chain uses TRBV13 with TRBJ2-3, with 11 bases matching TRBD2. This CDR3 is built from 17 residues. Trimming took 5 bases from V and 3 from J; bases not matched to a gene: 10. From germline, CDR1 is PRHDT and CDR2 FYEKMQ (reference sequence).

The chain has TRBV20-1 and TRBJ2-1, with 12 bases matching TRBD1. V lost 1 base and J lost 0; bases outside the gene matches: 7. Germline lookup yields CDR1 DFQATT and CDR2 SNEGSKA (reference sequence). The CDR3 is made up of 18 amino acids. CDR3 coding DNA: TGCAGTGCTAGAGGGGGGACAGGGGGCGCCAGCTCCTACAATGAGCAGTTCTTC. Protein sequence: CSARGGTGGASSYNEQFF.

The sample holds many counts of this clonotype. The chain uses TRBV3-1 and TRBJ1-1; D remains ambiguous. The CDR3 totals 12 residues. Germline CDR1 LGHDT, CDR2 YNNKEL (reference sequence). The V and J ends lost 1 base and 11 bases respectively, with 11 bases between them. Here the CDR3 DNA reads TGTGCCAGCAGCCAAGCAAGGAATTTGGCTTTCTTT. Protein sequence: CASSQARNLAFF.

This clonotype was detected many times. This chain joins TRBV5-1 and TRBJ2-5; 11 bases are a match to TRBD1. J was trimmed by 5 bases and V by 5 bases; bases with no gene match: 8. The CDR3 runs 15 residues. Germline-derived CDR1 and CDR2 are SGHRS and YFSETQ. This chain's CDR3 is CASRLLGQGGETQYF. CDR3 sequence (DNA): TGCGCCAGCAGGCTCCTGGGACAGGGGGGCGAGACCCAGTACTTC.

Only a few counts were recorded for this clonotype. The rearrangement links TRBV6-5 to TRBJ1-3; no clear D. This CDR3 spans 16 amino acids. Germline lookup yields CDR1 MNHEY and CDR2 SVGAGI. Between the trimmed V and J ends, which lost 6 bases and 2 bases, there was a span of 17 bases. CDR3 DNA sequence: TGTGCCAGCAGCCGCGGCCCCCAGGCACCTGGAAACACCATATATTTT. It yields the protein CASSRGPQAPGNTIYF.

This clonotype occurred once. The V gene is TRBV12-3 or TRBV12-4, the J gene TRBJ2-7; TRBD1 matches at 9 bases. Trimming removed 2 bases from V and 2 bases from J; junction bases left unmatched: 4. CDR3 length: 15 amino acids. CDR3 DNA sequence: TGTGCCAGCAGTTTAATTGGGACAGGGACCTACGAGCAGTACTTC. Its translation: CASSLIGTGTYEQYF.

This clonotype was counted once. V is TRBV5-4 and J is TRBJ1-4; D is possibly TRBD1 (5 bases). The CDR3 length is 12 residues. Per germline, CDR1 SGHNT and CDR2 YYREEE (reference sequence). Deletions cut 1 base from V and 12 bases from J, with 10 bases between. The DNA of the CDR3 is TGTGCCAGCAGCTTGCCGGCGGGGGAACTGTTTTTT. It codes for CASSLPAGELFF.

The chain combines TRBV21-1 with TRBJ2-1; TRBD1 is the table's D call, not checked against the DNA. TRBV21-1 is a listed pseudogene. This CDR3 has 17 residues. The CDR3 sequence: CASSKETGFSSYNERFF. DNA of the CDR3: TGTGCCAGCAGCAAAGAAACAGGGTTCAGCTCCTACAATGAGCGGTTCTTC.

This clonotype was found many times. The rearrangement joins TRBV11-2 to TRBJ2-1; 9 bases fit TRBD1. The V segment lost 4 bases and the J segment 9 bases; nucleotides outside the gene matches: 10. The CDR3 length is 15 residues. Germline lookup yields CDR1 SGHAT and CDR2 FQNNGV. CDR3 amino acids: CASSYTAGQGGEQFF. In nucleotides, the CDR3 is TGTGCCAGCAGCTACACGGCGGGACAGGGTGGTGAGCAGTTCTTC.

This clonotype was picked up many times. The J gene is TRBJ2-3, the V gene TRBV6-1, with D unclear. The CDR3 totals 13 residues. Germline V gene lookup returns CDR1 MNHNS and CDR2 SASEGT. Trimming took 4 bases from V and 6 from J, leaving 11 bases between them. DNA for the CDR3: TGTGCCAGCAGTGCGGGCCTTCAGGATACGCAGTATTTT. Translating gives CASSAGLQDTQYF.

A note on this clonotype: This likely comes from a read error, as the CDR3 has no conserved phenylalanine or tryptophan at its end. The V and J genes are TRBV28 and TRBJ1-1; a weak D match, TRBD1 (6 bases). The V gene's germline CDR1 is MDHEN and CDR2 SYDVKM. V lost 6 bases, J lost 0 bases, and 8 bases lay in between. CDR3 size: 13 residues. In nucleotides, the CDR3 is TGTGCCAGCAGACAGGGCTTGAACACTGAAGCTTTCTGT. Protein sequence: CASRQGLNTEAFC.

The sample holds one count of this clonotype. Possible read error: a much larger clone is one base away. This sequence joins TRBV7-6 and TRBJ2-5, with D possibly TRBD2 on 7 matching bases. The germline V gene has CDR1 SGHVS and CDR2 FNYEAQ. Trimming took off 1 base at V and 11 bases at J, with 23 bases between the two ends. The CDR3 length is 16 residues. The CDR3 bases are TGTGCCAGCAGCTTAGTAGACCAAAAAGGGGGGGTTGAGCAGTACTTC. Encoded protein: CASSLVDQKGGVEQYF.

This clonotype was seen a handful of times. V gene TRBV5-6 combines with J gene TRBJ1-2; tentative D call: TRBD1 (5 bases). There are 15 residues in the CDR3. V lost 4 bases to trimming and J lost 7 bases, with 20 bases between them. Germline V lookup: CDR1 SGHDT, CDR2 YYEEEE. The chain's CDR3 is CASSRDGLGESGYTF. CDR3 DNA sequence: TGTGCCAGCAGCCGGGACGGCCTTGGAGAGAGTGGCTACACCTTC.

This clonotype was observed many times. The V and J genes are TRBV5-1 and TRBJ2-1; D is unresolved. V shed 0 bases and J shed 3 bases, with 4 bases lying between them. This CDR3 is 13 amino acids long. The V gene's germline CDR1 is SGHRS and CDR2 YFSETQ. Here the CDR3 DNA reads TGCGCCAGCAGCTTGGCGCTCTACAATGAGCAGTTCTTC. It codes for CASSLALYNEQFF. Using reference TRBV5-1 and TRBJ2-1 for the parts outside the CDR3, the full variable domain is KAGVTQTPRYLIKTRGQQVTLSCSPISGHRSVSWYQQTPGQGLQFLFEYFSETQRNKGNFPGRFSGRQFSNSRSEMNVSTLELGDSALYLCASSLALYNEQFFGPGTRLTVL.

The chain carries TRBV5-1 and TRBJ2-5; 11 bases agree with TRBD2. The CDR3 is 16 amino acids. Germline V gives CDR1 SGHRS, CDR2 YFSETQ. The V and J ends lost 4 bases and 5 bases, in that order; junction bases with no gene match: 10. This CDR3 reads CASSPQTSGAQETQYF. CDR3 DNA sequence: TGCGCCAGCAGCCCCCAGACTAGCGGGGCCCAGGAGACCCAGTACTTC.